The clone carrying this T cell receptor (beta chain) turned up a few times. A second about 7 to 12 cycle PCR used barcoded and J-beta primers. Individual samples furnished no less than 3 million CDR3-containing paired-end reads apiece. TCRdb passed the 5' RACE reads through MiXCR, listing each CDR3 protein once. The sample carries some 1,800,000 distinct CDR3 sequences, around 42% recorded once. This specimen belongs to a study of blood T cells in healthy people across ages. The length of the CDR3 is 17 residues. Germline CDR1 MDHEN, CDR2 SYDVKM. The germline V and J ends were trimmed by 4 bases and 0 bases, with 16 bases remaining between them.

This rearrangement joins TRBV28 to TRBJ2-1; possibly TRBD1 for D (6 bases). Specimen: blood. The clonotype was recovered from a human donor in good health. CDR3 loop: CASSSFRQVSSYNEQFF. CDR3 nucleotide sequence: TGTGCCAGCAGTTCCTTTAGACAGGTCAGCTCCTACAATGAGCAGTTCTTC.